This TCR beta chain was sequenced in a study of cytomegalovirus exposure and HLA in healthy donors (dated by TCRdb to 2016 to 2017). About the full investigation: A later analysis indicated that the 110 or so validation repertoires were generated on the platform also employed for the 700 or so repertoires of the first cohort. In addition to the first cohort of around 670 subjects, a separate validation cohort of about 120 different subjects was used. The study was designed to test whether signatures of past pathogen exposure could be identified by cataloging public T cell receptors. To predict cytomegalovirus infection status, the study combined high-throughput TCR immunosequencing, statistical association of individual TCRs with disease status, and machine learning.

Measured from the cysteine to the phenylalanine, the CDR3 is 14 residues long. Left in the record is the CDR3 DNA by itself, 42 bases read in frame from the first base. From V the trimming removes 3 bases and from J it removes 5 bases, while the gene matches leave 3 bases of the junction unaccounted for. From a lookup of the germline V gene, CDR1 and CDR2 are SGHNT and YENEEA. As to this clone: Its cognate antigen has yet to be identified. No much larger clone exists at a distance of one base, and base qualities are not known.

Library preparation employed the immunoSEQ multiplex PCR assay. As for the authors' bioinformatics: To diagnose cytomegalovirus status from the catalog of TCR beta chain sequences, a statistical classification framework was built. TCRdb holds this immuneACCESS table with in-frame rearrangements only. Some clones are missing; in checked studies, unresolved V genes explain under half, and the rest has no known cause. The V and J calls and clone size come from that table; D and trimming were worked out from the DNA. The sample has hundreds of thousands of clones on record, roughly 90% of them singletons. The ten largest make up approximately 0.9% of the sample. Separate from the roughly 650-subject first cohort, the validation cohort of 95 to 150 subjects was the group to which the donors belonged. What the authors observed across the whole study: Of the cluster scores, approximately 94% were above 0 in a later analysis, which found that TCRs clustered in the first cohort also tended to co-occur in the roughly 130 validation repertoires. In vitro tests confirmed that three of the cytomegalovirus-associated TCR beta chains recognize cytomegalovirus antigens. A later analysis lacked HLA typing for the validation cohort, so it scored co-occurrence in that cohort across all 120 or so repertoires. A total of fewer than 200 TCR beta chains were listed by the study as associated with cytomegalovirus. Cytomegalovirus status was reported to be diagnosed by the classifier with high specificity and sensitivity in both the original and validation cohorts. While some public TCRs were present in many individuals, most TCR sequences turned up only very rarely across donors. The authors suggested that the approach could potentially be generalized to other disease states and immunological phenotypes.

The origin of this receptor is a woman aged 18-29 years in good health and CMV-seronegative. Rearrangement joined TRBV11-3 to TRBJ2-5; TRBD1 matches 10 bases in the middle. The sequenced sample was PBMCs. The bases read TGTGCCAGCAGCTTGGGACAGGGGTTCGAGACCCAGTACTTC. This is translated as CASSLGQGFETQYF.